These T cell receptor beta chains were read from a single sample in a study of tumor-infiltrating lymphocytes in primary liver carcinoma. From the multiplex PCR reads, TCRdb called clonotypes with MiXCR, one entry per CDR3 protein. The sample consists of around 330,000 distinct CDR3 sequences, 50% to 70% of them appearing once. The sequenced sample consisted of peripheral blood. These receptors originate from a man in his forties with primary liver carcinoma and hepatitis B virus infection. The CDR3 runs from the conserved cysteine through the conserved F or W. D genes are given only for firm matches. Some rows mark clone size as missing; the rest say once, few, many or name a class of expanded clone.

V gene,J gene,clone size,D gene,CDR3 DNA,CDR3 protein
TRBV12-3/TRBV12-4,TRBJ2-2,once,TRBD2,TGTGCCAGCAGTCTGGGACCGTCCGGGACTAGACGCTCTGGGGAGCTGTTTTTT,CASSLGPSGTRRSGELFF
TRBV5-1,TRBJ1-2,NA,NA,TGCGCCAGCAGCCAACAGGGAAACTATGGCTACACCTTC,CASSQQGNYGYTF
TRBV6-5,TRBJ2-5,many,TRBD2,TGTGCCAGCAGTCGGACAGGGGCCATAGCGGGAGGGCCTTCGGAGACCCAGTACTTC,CASSRTGAIAGGPSETQYF
TRBV29-1,TRBJ1-2,few,NA,TGCAGCGTTGAAGATTGGGTGGAATATGGCTACACCTTC,CSVEDWVEYGYTF
TRBV5-4,TRBJ2-1,once,NA,TGTGCCGGCAGACCCGGGACTTCAACCTACAATGAGCAGTTCTTC,CAGRPGTSTYNEQFF
TRBV5-4,TRBJ2-2,NA,NA,TGTGCCAGCAACTTGGCGGGCCAGGGTCACACCGGGGAGCTGTTTTTT,CASNLAGQGHTGELFF
TRBV5-1,TRBJ1-1,NA,NA,TGCGCCAGCAGCGTTTACGGAATGAACACTGAAGCTTTCTTT,CASSVYGMNTEAFF
TRBV6-5,TRBJ1-2,few,NA,TGTGCCAGCAGTTCCCGGACCGCGGCCTCCGGCTACACCTTC,CASSSRTAASGYTF
TRBV30,TRBJ1-6,NA,NA,TGTGCCTGGAGACAGGGTACGAATTCACCCCTCCACTTT,CAWRQGTNSPLHF
TRBV6-5,TRBJ1-2,NA,TRBD1,TGTGCCAGCAGTTACTCGGGCAGGGGGCTGCGTGGCTACGCCTTC,CASSYSGRGLRGYAF
TRBV5-1,TRBJ2-5,NA,TRBD1,TGCGCCAGCGACCCGAGGGCAGGGGGAGAGACCCAATACTTC,CASDPRAGGETQYF
TRBV24-1,TRBJ2-5,NA,NA,TGTGCCACCAGTGCCGGCCTCAGGCTTGAAGAGACCCAGTACTTC,CATSAGLRLEETQYF
TRBV5-1,TRBJ1-3,NA,TRBD1,TGCGCCAGCAGCTTCACAGGGGGCTCTGGAAACACCATATATTTT,CASSFTGGSGNTIYF
TRBV6-2/TRBV6-3,TRBJ2-5,once,NA,TGTGCCAGCAGTTACAGTCGAGGGGGGCAGTGTGAGACCCAGTACTTC,CASSYSRGGQCETQYF
TRBV10-3,TRBJ2-5,NA,NA,TGTGCCATCAGTGAGTTTCAAGAGACCCAGTACTTC,CAISEFQETQYF
TRBV11-2,TRBJ2-3,few,TRBD1,TGTGCCAGCAGCGTCAGACAGGGGGTGATAGCAGATACGCAGTATTTT,CASSVRQGVIADTQYF
TRBV4-2,TRBJ2-1,many,TRBD2,TGTGCCAGCAGCCAAGAGGCTGGACTAGCGGGAGTAGAGCAGTTCTTC,CASSQEAGLAGVEQFF
TRBV28,TRBJ1-5,NA,NA,TGTGCCAGCAGTTTGGACAAACAGCCCCAGCATTTT,CASSLDKQPQHF
TRBV23-1,TRBJ1-5,NA,NA,TGCGCCAGCAGTCAATCAGGACCCCAGCATTTT,CASSQSGPQHF
TRBV6-2/TRBV6-3,TRBJ2-1,few,NA,TGTGCCAGCAGTAATTACAGGGGGGGTGAGCAGTTCTTC,CASSNYRGGEQFF
TRBV6-6,TRBJ1-2,NA,NA,TGTGCCAGCAGTCCAGGAGGGGGGGCTGTGATGATGAGTACTGGCTACACCTTC,CASSPGGGAVMMSTGYTF
TRBV28,TRBJ2-1,NA,TRBD2,TGTGTCAGCAGTCCACCCGGGAGGGGCACCTTTGGCATTGAGCAGTTCTTC,CVSSPPGRGTFGIEQFF
TRBV12-3/TRBV12-4,TRBJ1-2,NA,TRBD1,TGTGCCAGCAGCCCAGGGGCCCGACAGGGCTACATCTTC,CASSPGARQGYIF
TRBV28,TRBJ1-1,NA,TRBD1,TGTGCCAGCAGTTTATCTGGGACAGGGGATACGGACACTGAAGCTTTCTTT,CASSLSGTGDTDTEAFF
TRBV5-1,TRBJ2-5,NA,NA,TGCGCCAGCAGCGGCCAAGGGGAGGCCCAGTACTTC,CASSGQGEAQYF
TRBV12-3/TRBV12-4,TRBJ2-7,few,NA,TGTGCCGGCAGGCCAGACGGAGTGTCGCGGGAGCAGTACTTC,CAGRPDGVSREQYF
TRBV7-9,TRBJ1-1,NA,TRBD1,TGTGCCAGCAGCCCAGCACAGGGGGCGAAGGACACTGGAGCTTTCTTT,CASSPAQGAKDTGAFF
TRBV7-9,TRBJ2-7,once,NA,TGTGCCAGCAGCTCCATAGACGAGCAGTACTTC,CASSSIDEQYF
TRBV7-9,TRBJ2-5,NA,TRBD1,TGTGCCAGCAGCACCGGGACAGGGGCATTTGATGAGCAGTACTTC,CASSTGTGAFDEQYF
TRBV12-3/TRBV12-4,TRBJ2-3,many,TRBD2,TGTGCCAGCAGTTTTGGTAGCGGGAGTCGCACAGATACGCAGTATTTT,CASSFGSGSRTDTQYF
TRBV6-1,TRBJ1-5,NA,NA,TGTGCCAGCAGTGAAGCGTCAATGGGTAGCAACCAGCCCCAGCATTTT,CASSEASMGSNQPQHF
TRBV11-2,TRBJ2-5,many,NA,TGTGCCAGCAGCTTAGAAACACAGGGATGGGGGACCCAGTACTTC,CASSLETQGWGTQYF
TRBV6-2/TRBV6-3,TRBJ1-1,NA,NA,TGTGCCAGCAGTTTCCGTCCTCCGACAGCTAACACTGAAGCTTCCTTT,CASSFRPPTANTEASF
TRBV21-1,TRBJ1-2,NA,NA,TGTGCCACCGGGCTCGGGACAGGGATTTGGGGCTACACCTTC,CATGLGTGIWGYTF
TRBV28,TRBJ2-1,once,NA,TGTGCCAGCAGTTCTCTGAAACAAGCGGGTGTATCCCACAATGAGCGGTTCTTC,CASSSLKQAGVSHNERFF
TRBV5-1,TRBJ2-3,NA,NA,TGCGCCAGCAGCTTACGGTTCACGAGCACAGATACGCAGTATTTT,CASSLRFTSTDTQYF
TRBV4-2,TRBJ1-4,many,TRBD1,TGTGCCAGCAGCCAAGCAGACAGGGCAACTAATGAAAAACTGTTTTTT,CASSQADRATNEKLFF
TRBV10-3,TRBJ1-5,many,NA,TGTGCCATCAGTGAGTCTCAGGGCAGTGAGCCCCAGCATTTT,CAISESQGSEPQHF
TRBV7-8,TRBJ1-1,NA,NA,TGTGCCAGCAGCTTATATCCCTCAGCGGGACTGAACACTGAAGCTTTCTTT,CASSLYPSAGLNTEAFF
TRBV24-1,TRBJ2-1,NA,NA,TGTGCCACCACAGGTAGTAGTACGAATGAGCAGTTCTTC,CATTGSSTNEQFF
TRBV12-3/TRBV12-4,TRBJ2-1,NA,NA,TGTGCCAACAGTTTAAGGCCAACGGAGCGGTTCTTC,CANSLRPTERFF
TRBV12-3/TRBV12-4,TRBJ1-5,many,NA,TGTGCCAGCAGTTTAGACCAGGGTAGGCCCCAGCATTTT,CASSLDQGRPQHF
TRBV11-1,TRBJ2-5,many,NA,TGTGCCAGCGCTGGAGGGTCGGGAGTAGGCCAAGAGACCCAGTACTTC,CASAGGSGVGQETQYF
TRBV11-2,TRBJ2-1,many,NA,TGTGCCAGCAGCTTAGGGGCTAGCGCGTTCTTC,CASSLGASAFF
TRBV5-4,TRBJ2-1,once,TRBD2,TGTGCCAGCAGCTTAAAACTAGCGGGAGTGGATGAGCGGTTCTTC,CASSLKLAGVDERFF
TRBV6-2/TRBV6-3,TRBJ2-3,many,TRBD2,TGTGCCAGCAGCAGCCGACTAGCGGGAGGTTCAAGTACGCAGTATTTT,CASSSRLAGGSSTQYF
TRBV5-1,TRBJ2-5,NA,TRBD1,TGCGCCAGCAGCCAGGGGACAGTCCAAGAGACCCAGTACTTC,CASSQGTVQETQYF
TRBV12-3/TRBV12-4,TRBJ2-1,NA,TRBD2,TGTGCCAGCAGTTCCGGACTAGCGGCCCACAATGAGCAATCCTTC,CASSSGLAAHNEQSF
TRBV5-6,TRBJ2-1,NA,TRBD2,TGTGCCAGCAGCTTGGTTCGCGCGGGGGGACGGTTCTTC,CASSLVRAGGRFF
TRBV7-8,TRBJ2-7,few,NA,TGTGCCAGCAGCAAAGGCTCGGGCTACGCCTACGAGCAGTACTTC,CASSKGSGYAYEQYF